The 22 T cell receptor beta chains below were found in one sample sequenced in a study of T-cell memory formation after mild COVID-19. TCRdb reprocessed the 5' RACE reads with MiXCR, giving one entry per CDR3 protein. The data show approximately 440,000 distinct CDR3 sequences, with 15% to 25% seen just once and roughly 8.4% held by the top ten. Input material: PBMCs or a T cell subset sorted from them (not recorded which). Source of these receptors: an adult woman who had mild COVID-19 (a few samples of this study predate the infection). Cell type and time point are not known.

CDR3 loop: CASSVGAGGAGETQYF. For the CDR3, the DNA is TGTGCCAGCAGCGTAGGAGCCGGGGGGGCTGGGGAGACCCAGTACTTC. This chain uses TRBV9 with TRBJ2-5; TRBD2 aligns across 8 bases. The CDR3 length is 16 residues. Per the germline V gene, CDR1 is SGDLS and CDR2 is YYNGEE. Unmatched junction bases numbered 9, after V lost 0 bases and J lost 5 bases. Supplemented by reference TRBV9 and TRBJ2-5, the full variable domain reads DSGVTQTPKHLITATGQRVTLRCSPRSGDLSVYWYQQSLDQGLQFLIQYYNGEERAKGNILERFSAQQFPDLHSELNLSSLELGDSALYFCASSVGAGGAGETQYFGPGTRLLVL.

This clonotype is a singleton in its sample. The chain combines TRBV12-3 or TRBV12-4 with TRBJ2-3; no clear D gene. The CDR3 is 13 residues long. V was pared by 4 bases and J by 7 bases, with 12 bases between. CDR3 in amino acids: CASSSPNWYTQYF. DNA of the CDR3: TGTGCCAGCAGTTCCCCGAACTGGTATACGCAGTATTTT.

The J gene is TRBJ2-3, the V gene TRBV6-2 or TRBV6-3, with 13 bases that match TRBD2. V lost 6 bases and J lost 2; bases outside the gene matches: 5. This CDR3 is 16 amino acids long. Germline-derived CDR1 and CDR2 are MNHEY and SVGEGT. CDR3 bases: TGTGCCAGCAGATCCGGGACTAGCGGGGTCACAGATACGCAGTATTTT. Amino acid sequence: CASRSGTSGVTDTQYF.

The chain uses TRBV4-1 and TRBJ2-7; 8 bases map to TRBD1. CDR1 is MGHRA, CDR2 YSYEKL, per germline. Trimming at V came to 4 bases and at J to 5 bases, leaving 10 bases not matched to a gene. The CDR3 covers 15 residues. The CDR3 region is CASSRSGQVVHEQYF. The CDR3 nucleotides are TGCGCCAGCAGCCGGTCGGGACAGGTCGTCCACGAGCAGTACTTC.

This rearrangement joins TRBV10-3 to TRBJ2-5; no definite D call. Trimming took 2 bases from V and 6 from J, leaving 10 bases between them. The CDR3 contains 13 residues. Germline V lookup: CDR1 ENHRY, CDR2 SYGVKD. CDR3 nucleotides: TGTGCCATCAGTGAGGTAGTAAAAAAGACCCAGTACTTC. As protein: CAISEVVKKTQYF.

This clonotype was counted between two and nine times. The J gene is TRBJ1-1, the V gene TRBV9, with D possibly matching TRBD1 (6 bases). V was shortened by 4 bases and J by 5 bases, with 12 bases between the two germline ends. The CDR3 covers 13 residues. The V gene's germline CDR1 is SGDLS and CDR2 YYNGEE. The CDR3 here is CASSPNQGTEAFF. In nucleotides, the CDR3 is TGTGCCAGCAGCCCGAACCAGGGGACTGAAGCTTTCTTT.

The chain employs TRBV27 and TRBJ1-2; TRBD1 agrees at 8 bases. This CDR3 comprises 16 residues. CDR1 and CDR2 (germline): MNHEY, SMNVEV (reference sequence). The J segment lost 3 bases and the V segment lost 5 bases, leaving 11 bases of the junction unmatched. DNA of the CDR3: TGTGCCAGCAGTACACTTACACGGACAGGGCACTATGGCTACACCTTC. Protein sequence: CASSTLTRTGHYGYTF.

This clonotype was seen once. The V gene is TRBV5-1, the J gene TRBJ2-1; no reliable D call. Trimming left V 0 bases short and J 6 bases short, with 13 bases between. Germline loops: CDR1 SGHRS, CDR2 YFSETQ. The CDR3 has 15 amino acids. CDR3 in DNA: TGCGCCAGCAGCTTGGATGGCGTCCCCACCAATGAGCAGTTCTTC. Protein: CASSLDGVPTNEQFF.

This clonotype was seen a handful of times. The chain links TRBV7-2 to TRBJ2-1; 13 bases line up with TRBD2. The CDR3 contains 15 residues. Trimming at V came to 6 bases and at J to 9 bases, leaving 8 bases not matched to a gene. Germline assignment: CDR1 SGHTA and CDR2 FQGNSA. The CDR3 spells CASRQGLAGRGEQFF. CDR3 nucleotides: TGTGCCAGCAGACAGGGACTAGCGGGAAGGGGTGAGCAGTTCTTC.

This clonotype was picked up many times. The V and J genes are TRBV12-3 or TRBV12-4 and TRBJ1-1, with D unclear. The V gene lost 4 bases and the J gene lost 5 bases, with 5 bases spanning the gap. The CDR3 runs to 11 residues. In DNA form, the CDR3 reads TGTGCCAGCAGTTCTGGAACTGAAGCTTTCTTT. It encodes CASSSGTEAFF.

The CDR3: CASSLKRPGQGASRRAGEQYF. In nucleotides, the CDR3 is TGTGCCAGCAGCTTAAAAAGACCGGGACAGGGGGCTTCTAGGCGGGCGGGAGAGCAGTACTTC. The chain recombines TRBV7-8 with TRBJ2-7; 12 bases agree with TRBD1. V was clipped by 2 bases and J by 7 bases; unmatched bases: 24. The CDR3 has 21 residues. Germline V gives CDR1 SGHVS, CDR2 FQNEAQ.

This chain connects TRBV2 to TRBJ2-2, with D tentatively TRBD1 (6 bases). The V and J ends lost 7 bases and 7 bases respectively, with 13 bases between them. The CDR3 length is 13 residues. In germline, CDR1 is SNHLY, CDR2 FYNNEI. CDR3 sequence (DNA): TGTGCCAGCAACAGGGATGAGGTCGGGGAGCTGTTTTTT. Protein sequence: CASNRDEVGELFF.

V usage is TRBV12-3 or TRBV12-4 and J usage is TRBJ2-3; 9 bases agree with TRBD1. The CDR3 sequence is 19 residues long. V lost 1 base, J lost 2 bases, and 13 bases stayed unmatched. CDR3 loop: CASSLVASGGQGTTDTQYF. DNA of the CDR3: TGTGCCAGCAGTTTAGTAGCGAGTGGGGGACAGGGAACCACAGATACGCAGTATTTT.

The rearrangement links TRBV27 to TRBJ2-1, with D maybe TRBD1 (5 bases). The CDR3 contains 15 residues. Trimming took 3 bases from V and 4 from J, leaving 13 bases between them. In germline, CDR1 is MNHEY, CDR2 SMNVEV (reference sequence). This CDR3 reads CASSFGKGPYNEQFF. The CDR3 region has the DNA TGTGCCAGCAGTTTTGGGAAGGGGCCTTACAATGAGCAGTTCTTC.

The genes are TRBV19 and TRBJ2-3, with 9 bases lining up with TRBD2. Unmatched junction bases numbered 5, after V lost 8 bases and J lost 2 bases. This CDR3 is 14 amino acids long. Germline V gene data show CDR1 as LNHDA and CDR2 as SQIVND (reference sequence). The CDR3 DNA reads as TGTGCCAGTTCAGGACTAGCGCTCACAGATACGCAGTATTTT. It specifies CASSGLALTDTQYF.

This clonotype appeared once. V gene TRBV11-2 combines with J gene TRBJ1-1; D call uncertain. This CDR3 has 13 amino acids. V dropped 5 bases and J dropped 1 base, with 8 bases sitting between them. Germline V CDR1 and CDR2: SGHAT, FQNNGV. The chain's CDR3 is CASSHPANTEAFF. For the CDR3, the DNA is TGTGCCAGCAGCCACCCAGCGAACACTGAAGCTTTCTTT. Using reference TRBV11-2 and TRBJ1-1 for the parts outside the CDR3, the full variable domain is EAGVAQSPRYKIIEKRQSVAFWCNPISGHATLYWYQQILGQGPKLLIQFQNNGVVDDSQLPKDRFSAERLKGVDSTLKIQPAKLEDSAVYLCASSHPANTEAFFGQGTRLTVV.

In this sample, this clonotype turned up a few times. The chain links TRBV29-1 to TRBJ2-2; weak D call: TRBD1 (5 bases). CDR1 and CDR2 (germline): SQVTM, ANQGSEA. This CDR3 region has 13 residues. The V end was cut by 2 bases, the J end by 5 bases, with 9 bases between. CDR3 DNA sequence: TGCAGCGTTGAAAGACAGAAAACCGGGGAGCTGTTTTTT. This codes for CSVERQKTGELFF.

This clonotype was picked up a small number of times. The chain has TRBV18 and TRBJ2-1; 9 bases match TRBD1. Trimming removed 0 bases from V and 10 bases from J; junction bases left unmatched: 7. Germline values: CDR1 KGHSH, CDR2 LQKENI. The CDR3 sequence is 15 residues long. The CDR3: CASSPPRDREPEQFF. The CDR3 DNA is TGTGCCAGCTCACCACCCCGGGACAGGGAACCAGAGCAGTTCTTC.

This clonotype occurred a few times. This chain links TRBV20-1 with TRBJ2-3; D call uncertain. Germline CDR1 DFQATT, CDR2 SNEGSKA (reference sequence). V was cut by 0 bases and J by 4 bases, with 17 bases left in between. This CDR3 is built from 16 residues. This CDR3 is CSAREGANRRADTQYF. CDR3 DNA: TGCAGTGCTAGAGAGGGCGCGAATCGGCGCGCAGATACGCAGTATTTT.

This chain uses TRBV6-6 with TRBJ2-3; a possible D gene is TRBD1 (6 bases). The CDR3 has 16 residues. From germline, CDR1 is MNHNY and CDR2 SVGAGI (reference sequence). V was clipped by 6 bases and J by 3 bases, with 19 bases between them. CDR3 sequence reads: CASSQGTLGQTDTQYF. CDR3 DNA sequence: TGTGCCAGCAGCCAAGGTACCTTAGGACAGACAGATACGCAGTATTTT.

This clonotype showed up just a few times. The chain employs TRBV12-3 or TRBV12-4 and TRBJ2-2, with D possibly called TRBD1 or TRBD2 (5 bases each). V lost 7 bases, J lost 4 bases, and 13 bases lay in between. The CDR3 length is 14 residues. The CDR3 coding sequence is TGTGCCAGCACCCAGGGAGTGGGCACCGGGGAGCTGTTTTTT. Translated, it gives CASTQGVGTGELFF.

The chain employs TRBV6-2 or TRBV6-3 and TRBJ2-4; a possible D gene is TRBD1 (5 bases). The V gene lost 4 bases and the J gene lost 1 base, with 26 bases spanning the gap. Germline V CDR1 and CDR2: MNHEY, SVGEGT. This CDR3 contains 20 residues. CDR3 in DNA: TGTGCCAGCAGTTCCCCAGGGTTTCAAATCAGAGGTTTGGCCAAAAACATTCAGTACTTC. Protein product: CASSSPGFQIRGLAKNIQYF.